This is a list of T cell receptor beta chains from one sample in a study of CD8+ T cells in alopecia areata. Repertoires were generated with immunoSEQ multiplex PCR, while TCRdb's copy carries only in-frame clones and drops some. The sample lists 200,000 or so clones, nearly 60% seen once, with roughly 5% in the top ten. Sequencing was performed on CD4+ T cells sorted from blood, taken at week 24, from a patient treated with tofacitinib. The receptors shown here come from a human donor with alopecia areata. Each CDR3 is given with its conserved first and last residue. The order of the fields is CDR3 protein, CDR3 DNA, D gene, V gene, clone size, J gene, CDR3 length. D genes are given only for firm matches. A clone size is listed for some rows: how often the clone was seen (once, few, many), or a class if it is expanded.

CASSELAGVNNEQFF	TGTGCCAGCAGTGAACTTGCGGGAGTAAACAATGAGCAGTTCTTC	TRBD2	TRBV6-1	.	TRBJ2-1	15
CASSLGAYGYTF	TGCGCCAGCAGCTTGGGGGCCTATGGCTACACCTTC	.	TRBV5-1	once	TRBJ1-2	12
CASSPNQVGYGYTF	TGTGCCAGCAGCCCAAATCAGGTTGGATATGGCTACACCTTC	.	TRBV11-2	once	TRBJ1-2	14
CASSEAAGGSYGYTF	TGTGCCAGCAGTGAAGCGGCGGGGGGCAGCTATGGCTACACCTTC	.	TRBV2	.	TRBJ1-2	15
CASRVRGRMNTEAFF	TGTGCCAGCAGAGTCAGGGGGAGAATGAACACTGAAGCTTTCTTT	TRBD1	TRBV27	.	TRBJ1-1	15
CASSHGGYEQYF	TGTGCCAGCAGCCACGGGGGCTACGAGCAGTACTTC	.	TRBV27	.	TRBJ2-7	12
CASSPDGQGAQAFF	TGTGCCAGCTCACCAGACGGACAGGGGGCGCAAGCTTTCTTT	TRBD1	TRBV18	.	TRBJ1-1	14
CSVIQTGTGNQPQHF	TGCAGCGTCATACAAACCGGGACAGGCAATCAGCCCCAGCATTTT	TRBD1	TRBV29-1	.	TRBJ1-5	15
CAWRLAGGYEQYF	TGTGCCTGGAGACTAGCGGGAGGGTACGAGCAGTACTTC	TRBD2	TRBV30	.	TRBJ2-7	13
CATSRGPSGEQFF	TGTGCCACCAGCAGAGGACCGTCAGGTGAGCAGTTCTTC	.	TRBV15	.	TRBJ2-1	13
CAISDERKYGYTF	TGTGCCATCTCTGACGAAAGAAAGTATGGCTACACCTTC	.	TRBV10-3	.	TRBJ1-2	13
CASSLRTGVDEKLFF	TGTGCCAGCAGCTTGCGGACAGGGGTTGATGAAAAACTGTTTTTT	TRBD1	TRBV5-4	.	TRBJ1-4	15
CASSLVSSRRIYGYTF	TGTGCCAGCAGCTTGGTATCATCAAGACGGATCTATGGCTACACCTTC	.	TRBV5-6	.	TRBJ1-2	16
CAISDQSASGGNNEQFF	TGTGCCATCAGTGATCAGTCGGCTAGCGGGGGTAACAATGAGCAGTTCTTC	TRBD2	TRBV10-3	.	TRBJ2-1	17
CATSPAGGVGRTQYF	TGTGCCACCAGCCCAGCGGGGGGCGTCGGGAGGACCCAGTACTTC	TRBD2	TRBV7-2	few	TRBJ2-5	15
CASSLDGGNTQETQYF	TGCGCCAGCAGCTTGGATGGGGGGAACACCCAAGAGACCCAGTACTTC	.	TRBV5-1	few	TRBJ2-5	16
CASSARGDQPQHF	TGTGCCAGCAGCGCCAGGGGGGATCAGCCCCAGCATTTT	TRBD1	TRBV7-2	.	TRBJ1-5	13
CASGWESEAFF	TGTGCTAGTGGTTGGGAGTCTGAAGCTTTCTTT	.	TRBV12-5	few	TRBJ1-1	11
CAWSVIASSTDTQYF	TGTGCCTGGAGTGTAATCGCCTCTAGCACAGATACGCAGTATTTT	.	TRBV30	.	TRBJ2-3	15
CASSVGGRDDYGYTF	TGTGCCAGCAGCGTGGGGGGACGCGATGACTATGGCTACACCTTC	.	TRBV9	.	TRBJ1-2	15
CASSQGRERGISYEQYF	TGCGCCAGCAGCCAGGGTCGGGAGCGGGGGATATCCTACGAGCAGTACTTC	TRBD2	TRBV5-1	.	TRBJ2-7	17
CASSQGQGAFNEQFF	TGTGCCAGCAGCCAAGGACAGGGGGCATTCAATGAGCAGTTCTTC	TRBD1	TRBV5-6	.	TRBJ2-1	15
CASSLVAGGFGDTQYF	TGTGCCAGCAGCTTAGTAGCGGGAGGATTTGGAGATACGCAGTATTTT	TRBD2	TRBV7-6	few	TRBJ2-3	16
CASSLVPGTAKNIQYF	TGCGCCAGCAGCTTGGTTCCAGGGACGGCCAAAAACATTCAGTACTTC	.	TRBV5-1	.	TRBJ2-4	16
CSVRQGNSPLHF	TGCAGCGTTAGACAGGGTAATTCACCCCTCCACTTT	TRBD1	TRBV29-1	.	TRBJ1-6	12
CASSSDGTGAYEQYF	TGTGCCAGCAGTTCTGACGGGACAGGGGCCTACGAGCAGTACTTC	TRBD1	TRBV5-6	.	TRBJ2-7	15
CASSRQRNEKLFF	TGTGCCAGCAGTCGACAGAGGAATGAAAAACTGTTTTTT	.	TRBV2	.	TRBJ1-4	13
CASSQPSGGGNEQFF	TGTGCCAGCAGTCAGCCTAGCGGGGGGGGTAATGAGCAGTTCTTC	TRBD2	TRBV6-5	.	TRBJ2-1	15
CASSDRASSYEQYF	TGTGCCAGCAGTGACCGGGCGAGCTCCTACGAGCAGTACTTC	.	TRBV6-1	.	TRBJ2-7	14
CASSYARQETQYF	TGTGCCAGCAGTTATGCCAGACAAGAGACCCAGTACTTC	.	TRBV6-5	few	TRBJ2-5	13
CASGRATGELFF	TGCGCCAGCGGGAGGGCCACCGGGGAGCTGTTTTTT	TRBD2	TRBV4-1	few	TRBJ2-2	12
CASSRQAVGEQFF	TGTGCCAGCAGTCGACAGGCCGTCGGGGAGCAGTTCTTC	.	TRBV6-5	.	TRBJ2-1	13
CASTGAIFGELFF	TGTGCCAGCACAGGGGCGATTTTCGGGGAGCTGTTTTTT	.	TRBV25-1	.	TRBJ2-2	13
CSVEGSGGDTQYF	TGCAGCGTTGAAGGTAGCGGGGGGGATACGCAGTATTTT	TRBD2	TRBV29-1	.	TRBJ2-3	13
CASSFAGQAGEQYF	TGTGCCAGCAGCTTCGCTGGACAGGCCGGTGAGCAGTACTTC	TRBD1	TRBV7-9	few	TRBJ2-7	14
CAWSPGTIHEQYF	TGTGCCTGGAGTCCCGGGACTATTCACGAGCAGTACTTC	TRBD2	TRBV30	.	TRBJ2-7	13
CASSFIQGRGAFF	TGTGCCAGCAGCTTCATCCAGGGACGTGGAGCTTTCTTT	.	TRBV5-4	.	TRBJ1-1	13
CASSFSLHEQFF	TGTGCCAGCAGCTTTAGCCTCCATGAGCAGTTCTTC	.	TRBV7-2	few	TRBJ2-1	12
CASSLRDRGDGQYF	TGTGCCAGCAGCTTAAGGGACAGGGGCGATGGGCAGTACTTC	TRBD1	TRBV7-9	few	TRBJ2-7	14
CAWSVSDYNEQFF	TGTGCCTGGAGTGTTTCTGACTACAATGAGCAGTTCTTC	.	TRBV30	.	TRBJ2-1	13
CASSSKYGETQYF	TGTGCCAGCAGTTCGAAATATGGGGAGACCCAGTACTTC	.	TRBV27	.	TRBJ2-5	13
CSVGTNGETQYF	TGCAGCGTTGGTACTAACGGGGAGACCCAGTACTTC	.	TRBV29-1	.	TRBJ2-5	12
CASSPRDIPEKLFF	TGTGCCAGTAGCCCTCGGGACATACCTGAAAAACTGTTTTTT	.	TRBV19	.	TRBJ1-4	14
CASSPGLAGVLDTQYF	TGCGCCAGCAGCCCAGGACTAGCGGGAGTTTTAGATACGCAGTATTTT	TRBD2	TRBV5-1	few	TRBJ2-3	16
CASSLGTGGPETQYF	TGCGCCAGCAGCTTGGGGACAGGGGGCCCAGAGACCCAGTACTTC	TRBD1	TRBV5-1	.	TRBJ2-5	15
CASSRTSAGAGELFF	TGTGCCAGCAGCCGAACCTCCGCGGGAGCGGGGGAGCTGTTTTTT	TRBD2	TRBV7-2	.	TRBJ2-2	15
CSVRQANEQYF	TGCAGCGTTCGTCAGGCCAACGAGCAGTACTTC	.	TRBV29-1	.	TRBJ2-7	11
CASRTGGSETQYF	TGCGCCAGCAGGACAGGGGGATCAGAGACCCAGTACTTC	TRBD1	TRBV5-1	.	TRBJ2-5	13
CSVEKRGFIAGRFF	TGCAGCGTTGAAAAACGGGGCTTCATAGCGGGGAGGTTCTTC	TRBD2	TRBV29-1	once	TRBJ2-1	14
CASSWDRGETQYF	TGTGCCAGCAGCTGGGACAGGGGAGAGACCCAGTACTTC	TRBD1	TRBV5-4	.	TRBJ2-5	13
CAISGAQSGQPQHF	TGTGCCATCAGTGGTGCTCAAAGCGGTCAGCCCCAGCATTTT	.	TRBV10-3	.	TRBJ1-5	14
CSVEEISLIEQFF	TGCAGCGTTGAAGAGATAAGTTTAATAGAGCAGTTCTTC	.	TRBV29-1	.	TRBJ2-1	13
CAWSVRREGGETQYF	TGTGCCTGGAGTGTACGGCGGGAGGGAGGAGAGACCCAGTACTTC	TRBD2	TRBV30	.	TRBJ2-5	15
CASSPQHATEAFF	TGTGCCAGCAGTCCTCAGCATGCGACTGAAGCTTTCTTT	.	TRBV6-5	.	TRBJ1-1	13
CASSLGLAGMETQYF	TGTGCCAGCAGCTTGGGACTAGCGGGAATGGAGACCCAGTACTTC	TRBD2	TRBV7-9	.	TRBJ2-5	15
CAIGVGQADYGYTF	TGTGCCATTGGAGTGGGACAGGCCGACTATGGCTACACCTTC	TRBD1	TRBV10-3	few	TRBJ1-2	14
CASSPTGRVDEQYF	TGTGCCAGCAGCCCGACGGGGAGGGTCGACGAGCAGTACTTC	TRBD2	TRBV7-2	.	TRBJ2-7	14
CASSLGVQGHGYTF	TGCGCCAGCAGCTTGGGCGTGCAGGGCCATGGCTACACCTTC	.	TRBV5-1	.	TRBJ1-2	14
CAWRGRTWEKLFF	TGTGCCTGGAGAGGGAGGACTTGGGAAAAACTGTTTTTT	.	TRBV30	.	TRBJ1-4	13